A selection of T cell receptor beta chains follows, all from one sample in a study of T cell responses to AZD1222 COVID-19 vaccine. Using immunoSEQ multiplex PCR, the repertoire was profiled, and TCRdb retains in-frame clones only, with some absent. The sample comprises about 93,000 clones, just under 90% of which are singletons, and over 2.5% rests with the top ten. The sample in question was peripheral blood, obtained on day 0 of MenACWY control vaccination. The receptors come from an adult in good health. CDR3s include the opening cysteine and the closing phenylalanine or tryptophan. D genes are given only for firm matches. Some rows mark clone size as missing; the rest say once, few, many or name a class of expanded clone.

abundance	v_gene	j_gene	d_gene	CDR3aa	CDR3nt
.	TRBV6-2/TRBV6-3	TRBJ2-3	.	CASSYEQYSQTDTQYF	TGTGCCAGCAGTTACGAACAATACTCCCAGACTGATACGCAGTATTTT
.	TRBV12-5	TRBJ2-4	TRBD1	CASGLGQGNIQYF	TGTGCTAGTGGTTTGGGACAGGGAAACATTCAGTACTTC
.	TRBV3-1/TRBV3-2	TRBJ2-5	TRBD2	CASSLGTGGRVGTQYF	TGTGCCAGCAGTCTCGGGACGGGGGGGAGAGTCGGGACCCAGTACTTC
.	TRBV5-5	TRBJ1-1	.	CASSLALANTEAFF	TGTGCCAGCAGCTTGGCCCTGGCGAACACTGAAGCTTTCTTT
.	TRBV7-3	TRBJ1-2	.	CASSLVGHNGYTF	TGTGCCAGCAGCTTAGTAGGGCATAATGGCTACACCTTC
.	TRBV30	TRBJ1-4	.	CAWRSGVESEKLFF	TGTGCCTGGAGATCAGGGGTTGAGAGTGAAAAACTGTTTTTT
once	TRBV28	TRBJ2-2	TRBD1	CASTLQGGSTGELFF	TGTGCCAGCACATTACAGGGGGGCAGCACCGGGGAGCTGTTTTTT
few	TRBV14	TRBJ2-2	TRBD1	CASSQQTGTVHTGELFF	TGTGCCAGCAGCCAGCAGACCGGGACAGTGCACACCGGGGAGCTGTTTTTT
.	TRBV28	TRBJ1-2	.	CASRPGPNFNYGYTF	TGTGCCAGCAGACCAGGACCTAATTTCAACTATGGCTACACCTTC
.	TRBV7-9	TRBJ1-6	TRBD1	CASSPGQYNSPLHF	TGTGCCAGCAGCCCGGGACAGTATAATTCACCCCTCCACTTT
.	TRBV2	TRBJ1-2	.	CASSEGIANYGYTF	TGTGCCAGCAGTGAGGGCATAGCTAACTATGGCTACACCTTC
.	TRBV19	TRBJ1-5	.	CASSASNQPQHF	TGTGCCAGTAGTGCTAGCAATCAGCCCCAGCATTTT
.	TRBV18	TRBJ1-1	.	CASSGQQNTEAFF	TGTGCCAGCTCAGGACAGCAAAACACTGAAGCTTTCTTT
.	TRBV18	TRBJ1-2	.	CASSPSASSNYGYTF	TGTGCCAGCTCACCCAGCGCAAGTAGTAACTATGGCTACACCTTC
.	TRBV28	TRBJ1-5	.	CASSPPYVGLSQPQHF	TGTGCCAGCAGTCCACCATACGTGGGCCTGAGTCAGCCCCAGCATTTT
once	TRBV27	TRBJ2-7	.	CASGIIGDEQYF	TGTGCCAGCGGGATTATAGGGGACGAGCAGTACTTC
.	TRBV7-2	TRBJ1-1	.	CASSSTGGGAFF	TGTGCCAGCAGCTCCACCGGGGGGGGAGCTTTCTTT
once	TRBV7-8	TRBJ1-1	TRBD1	CASSPQGLLAFF	TGTGCCAGCAGCCCACAGGGGCTTTTAGCTTTCTTT
.	TRBV28	TRBJ1-2	.	CASSLRQIYGYTF	TGTGCCAGCAGTTTAAGGCAGATCTATGGCTACACCTTC